This T cell receptor beta chain was recorded in a study of CD8+ T cells in alopecia areata. As for the study in general: Scalp area affected, as a percentage, set the severity score of treated patients.

Extracted RNA was reverse transcribed into cDNA, the sequencing template. Using immunoSEQ multiplex PCR, the repertoire was profiled, and TCRdb retains in-frame clones only, with some absent. The sample has around 290,000 clones; about 62% are singletons. The V end was cut by 1 base, the J end by 6 bases, with 6 bases between. This CDR3 region has 11 residues. Germline V lookup: CDR1 GTSNPN, CDR2 SVGIG (reference sequence). Specified treatment: oral pan-JAK inhibitor, 5-10 mg twice daily. The receptor comes from a human donor with alopecia areata. The sample in question was CD4+ T cells sorted from blood, obtained at week 24, from a patient treated with tofacitinib. The V and J genes are TRBV30 and TRBJ1-1; D remains ambiguous. The CDR3 DNA follows: TGTGCCTGGAGTGGATCCGCTGAAGCTTTCTTT. It translates to CAWSGSAEAFF.